Shown below are 25 T cell receptor beta chains from a single sample sequenced in a study of T cell responses to AZD1222 COVID-19 vaccine. Repertoires were generated with immunoSEQ multiplex PCR, while TCRdb's copy carries only in-frame clones and drops some. Among some 250,000 clones listed, almost 95% were seen once. The specimen comprised peripheral blood, sampled 28 days after the second AZD1222 dose. The origin of the receptors is an adult who received the AZD1222 COVID-19 vaccine.

The V call is TRBV6-6, the J call TRBJ1-4; 8 bases are a match to TRBD1. The CDR3 loop spans 15 amino acids. Germline V gene data show CDR1 as MNHNY and CDR2 as SVGAGI (reference sequence). Trimming removed 6 bases from V and 7 bases from J; junction bases left unmatched: 10. The DNA of the CDR3 is TGTGCCAGCAGCACCAGGGGGCTTGAAGGTGAAAAACTGTTTTTT. This gives the protein CASSTRGLEGEKLFF.

The V gene is TRBV28, the J gene TRBJ1-3; 7 nucleotides align to TRBD1. The germline CDR1 and CDR2 sequences are MDHEN and SYDVKM. V dropped 4 bases and J dropped 0; count of bases not matched to a gene: 9. CDR3 length: 17 residues. This chain's CDR3 is CASSSTGPFFSGNTIYF. DNA of the CDR3: TGTGCCAGCAGTTCGACAGGGCCTTTCTTCTCTGGAAACACCATATATTTT.

The chain joins TRBV7-2 to TRBJ2-1; weak D call: TRBD2 (6 bases). CDR1 is SGHTA and CDR2 is FQGNSA in the germline V gene. Deletions cut 5 bases from V and 0 bases from J, with 8 bases between. This CDR3 has 14 amino acids. The CDR3 reads CASSGSGSYNEQFF. CDR3 DNA sequence: TGTGCCAGCAGCGGTAGCGGCTCCTACAATGAGCAGTTCTTC.

This clone appeared once. The rearrangement joins TRBV2 to TRBJ1-2; D possibly corresponds to TRBD1 (5 bases). Trimming stripped 8 bases from V and 4 bases from J, with 17 bases between. CDR3 length: 14 residues. The germline gives CDR1 SNHLY, CDR2 FYNNEI. The CDR3 nucleotides read TGTGCCAGCCGGATAGGAGGGGCACTCTATGGCTACACCTTC. Amino acids: CASRIGGALYGYTF. The full variable domain, its missing parts supplied by reference TRBV2 and TRBJ1-2, is EPEVTQTPSHQVTQMGQEVILRCVPISNHLYFYWYRQILGQKVEFLVSFYNNEISEKSEIFDDQFSVERPDGSNFTLKIRSTKLEDSAMYFCASRIGGALYGYTFGSGTRLTVV.

A word on this clone: Other DNA sequences in this specimen translate into the identical CDR3. The V gene is TRBV3-1 (or the pseudogene TRBV3-2), the J gene TRBJ2-7; D is uncertain. The CDR3 totals 12 residues. V lost 3 bases to trimming and J lost 3 bases, with 6 bases between them. Germline CDR1 and CDR2: LGHDT and YNNKEL (reference sequence). CDR3 nucleotides: TGTGCCAGCAGCCAGTCCTACTACGAGCAGTACTTC. Translated: CASSQSYYEQYF.

This clone was detected only once. The rearrangement uses TRBV28 and TRBJ2-7; tentatively, D is TRBD1 (6 bases). This CDR3 region has 14 residues. CDR1 is MDHEN, CDR2 SYDVKM, per germline. The V end was cut by 6 bases, the J end by 2 bases, with 14 bases between. The CDR3 here is CASREWGPTYEQYF. The CDR3 DNA reads as TGTGCCAGCAGGGAATGGGGGCCGACCTACGAGCAGTACTTC.

The chain is built from TRBV15 and TRBJ2-6; perhaps TRBD1 as D (5 bases). This CDR3 is built from 16 residues. Between the trimmed V and J ends, which lost 5 bases and 0 bases, there was a span of 11 bases. Germline V gene lookup returns CDR1 LNHNV and CDR2 YYDKDF (reference sequence). CDR3 amino acids: CATSPLGDSGANVLTF. CDR3 DNA sequence: TGTGCCACCAGCCCCCTAGGGGACTCTGGGGCCAACGTCCTGACTTTC. Full variable domain (outside the CDR3, taken from reference TRBV15 and TRBJ2-6): DAMVIQNPRYQVTQFGKPVTLSCSQTLNHNVMYWYQQKSSQAPKLLFHYYDKDFNNEADTPDNFQSRRPNTSFCFLDIRSPGLGDTAMYLCATSPLGDSGANVLTFGAGSRLTVL.

The gene calls are TRBV27 and TRBJ2-7; 8 nucleotides agree with TRBD1. The CDR3 is 16 residues long. Germline V gene lookup returns CDR1 MNHEY and CDR2 SMNVEV (reference sequence). V lost 0 bases to trimming and J lost 6 bases; unmatched junction nucleotides: 10. This CDR3 is CASSLSSGQGESEQYF. CDR3 nucleotides: TGTGCCAGCAGTTTATCCTCTGGACAGGGTGAAAGCGAGCAGTACTTC.

This clone was counted a single time. V is TRBV19 and J is TRBJ2-7; D ambiguous. Trimming took off 3 bases at V and 4 bases at J, with 16 bases between the two ends. The CDR3 extends over 15 amino acids. The germline gives CDR1 LNHDA, CDR2 SQIVND (reference sequence). The CDR3 region has the DNA TGTGCCAGTAGTATTGGGCTGGCAAAAGGGTACGAGCAGTACTTC. Its protein is CASSIGLAKGYEQYF.

V and J are TRBV3-1 (or the pseudogene TRBV3-2) and TRBJ1-4; weak D call: TRBD1 (5 bases). V lost 5 bases, J lost 8 bases, and 15 bases lay in between. This CDR3 contains 14 residues. The germline CDR1 and CDR2 sequences are LGHDT and YNNKEL (reference sequence). CDR3 sequence reads: CASSFTDRSEKLFF. The CDR3, as DNA: TGTGCCAGCAGCTTTACAGACAGATCCGAAAAACTGTTTTTT.

V gene TRBV28 combines with J gene TRBJ2-2; TRBD1 is a possible D gene (5 bases). CDR1 MDHEN and CDR2 SYDVKM come from the germline V gene. This CDR3 is built from 14 residues. V was shortened by 4 bases and J by 5 bases, with 11 bases between the two germline ends. CDR3 sequence: CASSSLKGTGELFF. In DNA, the CDR3 is TGTGCCAGCAGTTCCTTAAAGGGGACCGGGGAGCTGTTTTTT.

The chain links TRBV6-2 or TRBV6-3 to TRBJ2-4; a weak D match, TRBD1 (5 bases). The V end was cut by 5 bases, the J end by 9 bases, with 20 bases between. The CDR3 covers 15 residues. The germline V gene encodes CDR1 MNHEY and CDR2 SVGEGT. CDR3 amino acids: CASSRPGLQNGIQYF. CDR3 nucleotide sequence: TGTGCCAGCAGTCGCCCAGGGCTCCAAAACGGCATTCAGTACTTC.

The rearrangement joins TRBV5-5 to TRBJ2-5; TRBD2 is a possible D gene (5 bases). V shed 1 base and J shed 4 bases, with 14 bases lying between them. The CDR3 has 15 residues. Germline V gene data show CDR1 as SGHKS and CDR2 as YYEKEE (reference sequence). CDR3 amino acids: CASSLLPGEGETQYF. The CDR3 DNA is TGTGCCAGCAGCTTGCTCCCAGGTGAGGGAGAGACCCAGTACTTC.

The chain employs TRBV24-1 and TRBJ2-7; 9 bases agree with TRBD1. The CDR3 is made up of 15 amino acids. Germline V gene lookup returns CDR1 KGHDR and CDR2 SFDVKD. V lost 4 bases and J lost 3; bases outside the gene matches: 6. CDR3 sequence: CATSDTGTGHYEQYF. CDR3 bases: TGTGCCACCAGTGACACCGGGACAGGGCACTACGAGCAGTACTTC.

The chain has TRBV5-4 and TRBJ2-6; D gene unclear. The CDR3 extends over 15 amino acids. The V gene's germline CDR1 is SGHNT and CDR2 YYREEE (reference sequence). Trimming left V 4 bases short and J 2 bases short, with 10 bases between. In DNA, the CDR3 is TGTGCCAGCAGCGCGGTAGGGACTGGGGCCAACGTCCTGACTTTC. It yields the protein CASSAVGTGANVLTF.

The V gene is TRBV7-9, the J gene TRBJ2-1, with 16 bases aligning to TRBD2. The CDR3 has 19 amino acids. The germline CDR1 and CDR2 sequences are SEHNR and FQNEAQ (reference sequence). V gave up 0 bases and J gave up 7 bases; unmatched junction bases: 9. CDR3 bases: TGTGCCAGCAGCTTAGCGGGGACTAGCGGGAGGGTTGTGGAAAATGAGCAGTTCTTC. Its protein product is CASSLAGTSGRVVENEQFF.

This clone was counted a single time. The V gene is TRBV11-1, the J gene TRBJ2-3, with 9 bases fitting TRBD1. Looked up from germline, CDR1 is SGHAT and CDR2 is FQDESV (reference sequence). The V gene end was trimmed by 4 bases and the J gene end by 4 bases; junction bases not matched to a gene: 6. The CDR3 loop spans 15 amino acids. CDR3 nucleotide sequence: TGTGCCAGCAGCTCGACAGGGGGTACGGCAGATACGCAGTATTTT. It encodes CASSSTGGTADTQYF.

The chain carries TRBV18 and TRBJ1-1; no definite D call. V was shortened by 0 bases and J by 3 bases, with 11 bases between the two germline ends. Germline V CDR1 and CDR2: KGHSH, LQKENI. The CDR3 is 15 residues long. The chain's CDR3 is CASSPPSIGDTEAFF. Here the CDR3 DNA reads TGTGCCAGCTCACCACCGAGCATTGGAGACACTGAAGCTTTCTTT.

The chain combines TRBV7-9 with TRBJ1-4; D is ambiguous. Germline V gene sequence: CDR1 SEHNR, CDR2 FQNEAQ (reference sequence). With 0 bases removed from V and 3 bases from J, the gap between germline ends came to 5 bases. The CDR3 sequence is 14 residues long. The CDR3 sequence is CASSLASANEKLFF. The CDR3 DNA reads as TGTGCCAGCAGCTTAGCCTCGGCTAATGAAAAACTGTTTTTT.

This chain joins TRBV7-2 and TRBJ1-3; D remains unclear. The V end lost 4 bases, the J end lost 0 bases, and 7 bases lay between the germline ends. Germline CDR1 and CDR2: SGHTA and FQGNSA. The CDR3 is 14 residues long. The DNA for the CDR3 is TGTGCCAGCAGCTCTGGCTACTCTGGAAACACCATATATTTT. Amino acids: CASSSGYSGNTIYF.

This chain uses TRBV5-6 with TRBJ1-5, with 7 bases matching TRBD1. Germline CDR1 reads SGHDT; CDR2 reads YYEEEE. The CDR3 has 15 amino acids. V gave up 0 bases and J gave up 4 bases; unmatched junction bases: 4. The CDR3 DNA sequence: TGTGCCAGCAGCTTGGTGGGACAGCTAAATCAGCCCCAGCATTTT. Its protein is CASSLVGQLNQPQHF.

Notes on this clone: Sequence at one end of the junction differs from germline and may be a read error. V gene TRBV2 combines with J gene TRBJ2-7, with D tentatively TRBD2 (7 bases). The CDR3 sequence is 12 residues long. Per germline, CDR1 SNHLY and CDR2 FYNNEI. The DNA of the CDR3 is TGTGCCAGCAGTGTCGAAGGGGGGGGCAGGAACTTC. This encodes CASSVEGGGRNF.

The J gene is TRBJ2-3, the V gene TRBV29-1; 8 bases fit TRBD1. J lost 4 bases, V lost 7 bases, and 7 bases had no gene match. The CDR3 has 13 amino acids. The germline V gene encodes CDR1 SQVTM and CDR2 ANQGSEA. The CDR3 sequence: CSALTGVADTQYF. The DNA of the CDR3 is TGCAGCGCACTGACAGGGGTAGCAGATACGCAGTATTTT.

The chain employs TRBV28 and TRBJ2-1; 8 nucleotides align to TRBD2. The CDR3 is 16 residues long. CDR1 is MDHEN and CDR2 is SYDVKM in the germline V gene. The V segment lost 7 bases and the J segment 0 bases; nucleotides outside the gene matches: 8. The CDR3 DNA reads TGTGCCAGCAAGGCGGGCGCGGGAGGCTCCTACAATGAGCAGTTCTTC. The encoded protein is CASKAGAGGSYNEQFF.

V gene TRBV18 combines with J gene TRBJ1-4; unclear D gene. From germline, CDR1 is KGHSH and CDR2 LQKENI. The CDR3 extends over 14 amino acids. The V end was cut by 3 bases, the J end by 3 bases, with 8 bases between. The CDR3 DNA reads as TGTGCCAGCTCACCTGACGGATCTAATGAAAAACTGTTTTTT. Its protein is CASSPDGSNEKLFF.